This TCR beta chain was recorded in a study of shared clonotypes between healthy human individuals (dated by TCRdb to 2020 to 2022). Regarding the study in general: The cohort comprised two women and a few men aged 18 to 49 years. For each donor, CD4 naive and CD4 memory were each run on three plates, CD8 naive on two plates, and CD8 memory on one plate. To estimate repertoire size and how much clonotype sharing occurs between individuals, the study deeply sequenced the blood TCR repertoires of five or six healthy adults. Libraries were prepared and TCR repertoires were sequenced by different laboratories using diverse techniques, in order to increase sequencing depth and limit assay-specific biases. Leukapheresis yielded between about 0.8 and 8.9 billion PBMCs per donor.

Donors were healthy HIV-negative adults with no recently reported acute infections or vaccinations. All donors were Caucasian adults living in Nashville, Tennessee, USA. CD4+ T cells were enriched by magnetic negative selection, after which naive cells were positively selected on CD45RA and the negative fraction was taken as the memory subset. After blood collection by leukapheresis, PBMCs were isolated using Ficoll-Histopaque density gradient centrifugation and then cryopreserved in the vapor phase of liquid nitrogen. Analytical flow cytometry was used to check the purity and quantity of each magnetically sorted T cell population. Each sorted fraction had its genomic DNA isolated and then quantified by UV absorbance on a Nanodrop 2000c. The research as a whole found: Clonotypes shared by all four sorted-subset donors showed higher generation probabilities than non-shared clonotypes. Only blood was sampled, and tissue TCR repertoires likely differ from those in blood. Pairwise subsampling led to the expectation that sequencing depth would affect the degree of clonotype sharing among donors. Naive subsets generally had larger estimated clonotype richness than memory subsets. The genetic and exposure-history diversity represented was limited by the small number of donors. Even with the large sequencing depth, rarefaction of the sorted-subset datasets indicated that sequencing was incomplete. When several donors were compared, the shared fraction of clonotypes was roughly 5% for naive CD4, more than 3% for naive CD8, 2.3% for memory CD4, and less than 0.5% for memory CD8.

CDR1 KGHSY and CDR2 FQNENV were looked up in the germline V gene. CDR3 length: 14 amino acids, cysteine to phenylalanine. Of all the DNA, just the CDR3 is kept, 42 bases in frame from base 1. V is reduced by 1 base and J by 0 bases, leaving a spacing of 4 bases between them. About this clone: Its antigen specificity is not known. Base qualities were left out, and no much larger clone turns up one base away.

TCR CDR3 regions were amplified from genomic DNA by multiplex PCR using the deep immunoSEQ assay. Genomic DNA extracted from each cell subset was distributed evenly over all wells of several immunoSEQ 96-well plates, and each plate served as one replicate. For sorted subsets, each replicate PCR was loaded with 200 ng genomic DNA, equivalent to 25,000 to 35,000 T cell genomes. The purified libraries were quantified using a Qubit 3.0 fluorometer, sized with a Bioanalyzer 2100, and then quantified again using the KAPA Library Quantification kit. A separate single-read 150-cycle Illumina NextSeq 550 flow cell was used to sequence each immunoSEQ 96-well plate. The study's processing was this. Because only junctional sequences without quality scores were contained in the immunoSEQ output, filtering matching that applied to full-length reads could not be performed. Sequences were annotated with PyIR, a Python wrapper for IgBLAST v1.9, and V/J genes and CDR3 were assigned using IMGT germline references. Any read was removed if the V/J assignment was weak (E-value above 1e-6), the CDR3 was missing, or the read contained stop codons, out-of-frame junctions, or ambiguous translated residues. A V3J clonotype was defined by an identical inferred V gene, J gene, and CDR3 amino acid sequence. To compute the percentage overlap between repertoires, the number of shared unique clonotypes was divided by the size of the smaller repertoire. Repertoire richness was assessed with RTK rarefaction, the Chao1 estimator, and Recon v2.1 estimates of unobserved clonotypes. OLGA was used to compute generation probabilities for all TCRbeta clonotypes that the gDNA method yielded from a handful of donors. TCRdb carries this immuneACCESS record with in-frame sequences only. Its versions omit some clonotypes, under half of them owing to an unresolved V gene in the studies checked, with the rest unexplained. From that table come the V and J calls and clone size; the DNA was used to work out D and trimming. Across this sample there are approximately 620,000 clones, with about 97% seen only once. The top ten hold less than 0.065% of the sample.

This sequence uses TRBV16 and TRBJ2-1; the D gene lacks a confident call. Sequencing was carried out using naive CD4+ T cells sorted from blood. According to the study, the label for this sample's cell subset or site signals: CD45RA+ positively selected. This clonotype was sampled from a woman aged 25 to 45 in good health. The DNA is as follows: TGTGCCAGCAGCCAATTGCTCTCCTACAATGAGCAGTTCTTC. This codes for CASSQLLSYNEQFF.